This T cell receptor (beta chain) came from a study of CD8+ T cells in alopecia areata. The treatment: oral pan-JAK inhibitor, 5-10 mg twice daily. Alopecia areata patients had lesional scalp punch biopsies and peripheral blood taken from them. Extraction and reverse transcription of RNA yielded cDNA as the sequencing template. Method: immunoSEQ multiplex PCR; TCRdb's copy keeps in-frame clones and lacks some. Among hundreds of thousands of clones listed, more than 55% were seen once. The germline V gene encodes CDR1 SQVTM and CDR2 ANQGSEA. The CDR3 sequence is 15 residues long. Trimming shortened V by 4 bases and J by 8 bases, and 23 bases separated the two germline ends. Regarding this clone: As yet, its antigen is unknown.

Findings and limits, study-wide: Among the top 100, expanded CD8+ clones were significantly decreased by tofacitinib, as was scalp clonality.

This specimen consisted of CD4+ T cells sorted from blood, obtained at approximately week 42, from a patient treated with tofacitinib. The sequence came from a human donor with alopecia areata. The chain is built from TRBV29-1 and TRBJ1-2; D not resolved. In DNA, the CDR3 is TGCAGCGTTGGCAGTCGGCAGGAGGTAGCACGGGGCTACACCTTC. This sequence encodes CSVGSRQEVARGYTF.